The 23 T cell receptor beta chains listed next were all sequenced from one sample in a study of shared clonotypes between healthy human individuals. Assay used: immunoSEQ multiplex PCR; TCRdb lists only in-frame clones, some missing. Found here are around 500,000 clones, roughly 80% of them singletons; the top ten hold approximately 13%. Sequenced: PBMCs. The receptors were gathered from a woman aged 35 to 49 in good health. Some clones in this sample may be carry-over from other donors' samples.

This chain links TRBV5-1 with TRBJ2-5; 9 bases align to TRBD1. The J segment lost 5 bases and the V segment lost 1 base, leaving 15 bases of the junction unmatched. Germline-derived CDR1 and CDR2 are SGHRS and YFSETQ. The CDR3 runs to 18 residues. The CDR3 reads CASSLTTAGQGWLETQYF. The CDR3 DNA reads TGCGCCAGCAGCTTGACCACCGCGGGACAGGGTTGGTTGGAGACCCAGTACTTC. Based on the CDR3 plus reference TRBV5-1 and TRBJ2-5, the full variable domain is KAGVTQTPRYLIKTRGQQVTLSCSPISGHRSVSWYQQTPGQGLQFLFEYFSETQRNKGNFPGRFSGRQFSNSRSEMNVSTLELGDSALYLCASSLTTAGQGWLETQYFGPGTRLLVL.

V is TRBV6-5 and J is TRBJ1-3; D is undetermined. The CDR3 length is 15 residues. Germline lookup yields CDR1 MNHEY and CDR2 SVGAGI. The ends were cut back, 5 bases at V and 0 bases at J, with 11 bases in the middle. CDR3 loop: CASSTDSYSGNTIYF. CDR3 sequence (DNA): TGTGCCAGCAGTACGGACTCGTACTCTGGAAACACCATATATTTT.

The chain uses TRBV5-1 and TRBJ2-5; 9 nucleotides align to TRBD2. From germline, CDR1 is SGHRS and CDR2 YFSETQ. The V gene end was trimmed by 4 bases and the J gene end by 5 bases; junction bases not matched to a gene: 15. This CDR3 region has 17 residues. This CDR3 is CASSSSGSRSWGETQYF. The CDR3 DNA follows: TGCGCCAGCAGCAGTAGCGGGAGTCGCTCCTGGGGGGAGACCCAGTACTTC. Based on the CDR3 plus reference TRBV5-1 and TRBJ2-5, the full variable domain is KAGVTQTPRYLIKTRGQQVTLSCSPISGHRSVSWYQQTPGQGLQFLFEYFSETQRNKGNFPGRFSGRQFSNSRSEMNVSTLELGDSALYLCASSSSGSRSWGETQYFGPGTRLLVL.

The chain links TRBV28 to TRBJ1-4; possibly TRBD1 for D (6 bases). The CDR3 runs to 13 residues. Germline V gene lookup returns CDR1 MDHEN and CDR2 SYDVKM. The V end was cut by 10 bases, the J end by 7 bases, with 16 bases between. In nucleotides, the CDR3 is TGTGCCACCGCGGCCGGGGGGCGTGAAAAACTGTTTTTT. It translates to CATAAGGREKLFF.

The chain joins TRBV5-1 to TRBJ2-5; 7 bases are a match to TRBD1. V lost 4 bases and J lost 1; bases outside the gene matches: 7. Germline V gene data show CDR1 as SGHRS and CDR2 as YFSETQ. CDR3 size: 15 residues. CDR3 residues: CASSEEQGIQETQYF. CDR3 sequence (DNA): TGCGCCAGCAGCGAGGAACAGGGGATCCAAGAGACCCAGTACTTC.

This clone appeared once. V gene TRBV29-1 combines with J gene TRBJ1-2; D is unclear. Germline CDR1 SQVTM, CDR2 ANQGSEA. Trimming shortened V by 3 bases and J by 4 bases, and 12 bases separated the two germline ends. This CDR3 is built from 13 residues. The CDR3 nucleotides are TGCAGCGTTGAGTCTGGGAGCCGCTATGGCTACACCTTC. This sequence encodes CSVESGSRYGYTF.

The chain links TRBV4-3 to TRBJ2-5, with 11 positions matching TRBD2. V was pared by 1 base and J by 5 bases, with 6 bases of the junction left unmatched. The germline CDR1 and CDR2 sequences are LGHNA and YSLEER. The CDR3 loop spans 16 amino acids. The CDR3 loop is CASSQGVAGGGETQYF. Written as DNA, the CDR3 is TGCGCCAGCAGCCAAGGGGTAGCGGGAGGGGGTGAGACCCAGTACTTC.

The chain links TRBV11-2 to TRBJ2-3; 9 nucleotides align to TRBD2. The CDR3 covers 15 residues. Germline CDR1 is SGHAT and CDR2 is FQNNGV. V was clipped by 4 bases and J by 6 bases; unmatched bases: 8. DNA of the CDR3: TGTGCCAGCAGCTCCAATGCGGGAGGGCCGGATACGCAGTATTTT. The encoded protein is CASSSNAGGPDTQYF.

CDR3 loop: CASTTGIGTDNQPQHF. CDR3 in DNA: TGTGCCAGTACCACAGGAATAGGGACAGATAATCAGCCCCAGCATTTT. This rearrangement joins TRBV19 to TRBJ1-5; 7 bases map to TRBD1. Germline lookup yields CDR1 LNHDA and CDR2 SQIVND (reference sequence). The CDR3 is made up of 16 amino acids. Trimming took 7 bases from V and 4 from J; bases not matched to a gene: 13.

The chain employs TRBV4-3 and TRBJ2-7; TRBD2 agrees at 11 bases. Germline CDR1 and CDR2: LGHNA and YSLEER. The length of the CDR3 is 15 residues. J gave up 2 bases and V 3 bases, and 3 bases lay outside the gene matches. The CDR3 DNA reads as TGCGCCAGCAGCCAGACTAGCGGGATGACCTACGAGCAGTACTTC. This codes for CASSQTSGMTYEQYF.

This chain joins TRBV10-2 and TRBJ2-2; 7 bases map to TRBD2. The CDR3 consists of 16 residues. The ends lost 6 bases at V and 4 bases at J; junction bases unmatched: 11. Per germline, CDR1 WSHSY and CDR2 SAAADI. The CDR3 region is CASRGPHGEGTGELFF. CDR3 DNA sequence: TGCGCCAGCAGAGGCCCCCATGGGGAGGGCACCGGGGAGCTGTTTTTT.

The genes are TRBV11-3 and TRBJ2-1; TRBD1 aligns across 10 bases. The germline V gene has CDR1 SGHNT and CDR2 YENEEA. The CDR3 runs to 15 residues. V lost 5 bases, J lost 8 bases, and 9 bases stayed unmatched. CDR3 in DNA: TGTGCCAGCAGCCAATCGGGACAGGGGTGGGATGAGCAGTTCTTC. This translates into CASSQSGQGWDEQFF.

As concerns this clone: This sample also contains other DNA sequences that code for the same CDR3. V is TRBV11-2 and J is TRBJ2-1; D possibly matches TRBD1 or TRBD2 (5 bases each). The CDR3 runs to 11 residues. The germline V gene has CDR1 SGHAT and CDR2 FQNNGV. V was clipped by 1 base and J by 10 bases, with 5 bases between them. CDR3 sequence reads: CASSLGGEQFF. CDR3 nucleotide sequence: TGTGCCAGCAGCTTAGGGGGGGAGCAGTTCTTC.

Note on this clone: One junction end does not reproduce the germline sequence, and a read error may be involved. The V gene is TRBV7-7, the J gene TRBJ2-2; unclear D gene. This CDR3 has 16 residues. Per the germline V gene, CDR1 is SSHAT and CDR2 is FNYEAQ (reference sequence). CDR3 coding DNA: TGTGCTAGCAGCTTAGGAGTGAGAGCGAACACCGGGGAGCTGTTTTTT. The encoded protein is CASSLGVRANTGELFF.

The chain has TRBV11-2 and TRBJ2-3; D is unresolved. The CDR3 covers 15 residues. V was trimmed by 2 bases and J by 4 bases, leaving 13 bases between them. Germline loops: CDR1 SGHAT, CDR2 FQNNGV. The CDR3 region is CASSLQTFLPDTQYF. The CDR3 DNA reads as TGTGCCAGCAGCTTACAAACCTTTCTACCAGATACGCAGTATTTT.

V and J are TRBV9 and TRBJ2-1; tentatively, D is TRBD2 (5 bases). The CDR3 has 16 amino acids. Germline CDR1 and CDR2: SGDLS and YYNGEE. The V gene lost 3 bases and the J gene lost 0 bases, with 13 bases spanning the gap. The DNA of the CDR3 is TGTGCCAGCAGCGACCAAGCGGAAATCTCCTACAATGAGCAGTTCTTC. It translates to CASSDQAEISYNEQFF.

The CDR3 DNA reads as TGTGCCACCGAGGCCCTATTAGCGGGAGGGAGTAATGAGCAGTTCTTC. This codes for CATEALLAGGSNEQFF. The V call is TRBV15, the J call TRBJ2-1, with TRBD2 matching over 11 bases. The CDR3 length is 16 residues. The ends lost 8 bases at V and 7 bases at J; junction bases unmatched: 13. Germline values: CDR1 LNHNV, CDR2 YYDKDF (reference sequence).

The chain employs TRBV9 and TRBJ2-5; possibly TRBD1 for D (6 bases). The CDR3 consists of 13 residues. Germline lookup yields CDR1 SGDLS and CDR2 YYNGEE. V lost 3 bases and J 5 bases, leaving 11 bases between the germline ends. The CDR3 spells CASSATRGETQYF. CDR3 sequence (DNA): TGTGCCAGCAGCGCGACGAGGGGGGAGACCCAGTACTTC.

V gene TRBV2 combines with J gene TRBJ2-2; no firm D call. The CDR3 runs to 14 residues. Trimming shortened V by 5 bases and J by 4 bases, and 11 bases separated the two germline ends. Germline CDR1 is SNHLY and CDR2 is FYNNEI. This CDR3 is CASSSYQVTGELFF. CDR3 bases: TGTGCCAGCAGTTCTTACCAGGTCACCGGGGAGCTGTTTTTT.

This clone turned up a few times. This chain connects TRBV30 to TRBJ2-3; D uncertain. Looked up from germline, CDR1 is GTSNPN and CDR2 is SVGIG (reference sequence). Trimming left V 8 bases short and J 4 bases short, with 13 bases between. There are 12 residues in the CDR3. The CDR3 coding sequence is TGTGCCCTGACCAAGGTGGCAGATACGCAGTATTTT. Encoded protein: CALTKVADTQYF.

V and J are TRBV25-1 and TRBJ2-5; D unresolved. Trimming stripped 3 bases from V and 2 bases from J, with 10 bases between. Germline loops: CDR1 MGHDK, CDR2 SYGVNS. The CDR3 contains 14 residues. The CDR3 nucleotides read TGTGCCAGCAGTGATTTTGGCGGTCAAGAGACCCAGTACTTC. Protein sequence: CASSDFGGQETQYF.

Worth noting for this clone: The sample has other DNA sequences that encode this CDR3 too. The CDR3 nucleotides are TGTGCCAGCTCACCATCGTCCTACGAGCAGTACTTC. It translates to CASSPSSYEQYF. This chain connects TRBV18 to TRBJ2-7; no clear D. The CDR3 covers 12 residues. Trimming removed 2 bases from V and 1 base from J, with 3 bases in between. CDR1 is KGHSH and CDR2 is LQKENI in the germline V gene.

V gene TRBV7-8 combines with J gene TRBJ2-2; the match to TRBD2 covers 8 bases. Trimming took 2 bases from V and 6 from J; bases not matched to a gene: 5. The CDR3 runs 15 residues. CDR1 SGHVS and CDR2 FQNEAQ come from the germline V gene. CDR3 DNA sequence: TGTGCCAGCAGCTTACCGGGAGGGATCTCCGGGGAGCTGTTTTTT. This gives the protein CASSLPGGISGELFF.